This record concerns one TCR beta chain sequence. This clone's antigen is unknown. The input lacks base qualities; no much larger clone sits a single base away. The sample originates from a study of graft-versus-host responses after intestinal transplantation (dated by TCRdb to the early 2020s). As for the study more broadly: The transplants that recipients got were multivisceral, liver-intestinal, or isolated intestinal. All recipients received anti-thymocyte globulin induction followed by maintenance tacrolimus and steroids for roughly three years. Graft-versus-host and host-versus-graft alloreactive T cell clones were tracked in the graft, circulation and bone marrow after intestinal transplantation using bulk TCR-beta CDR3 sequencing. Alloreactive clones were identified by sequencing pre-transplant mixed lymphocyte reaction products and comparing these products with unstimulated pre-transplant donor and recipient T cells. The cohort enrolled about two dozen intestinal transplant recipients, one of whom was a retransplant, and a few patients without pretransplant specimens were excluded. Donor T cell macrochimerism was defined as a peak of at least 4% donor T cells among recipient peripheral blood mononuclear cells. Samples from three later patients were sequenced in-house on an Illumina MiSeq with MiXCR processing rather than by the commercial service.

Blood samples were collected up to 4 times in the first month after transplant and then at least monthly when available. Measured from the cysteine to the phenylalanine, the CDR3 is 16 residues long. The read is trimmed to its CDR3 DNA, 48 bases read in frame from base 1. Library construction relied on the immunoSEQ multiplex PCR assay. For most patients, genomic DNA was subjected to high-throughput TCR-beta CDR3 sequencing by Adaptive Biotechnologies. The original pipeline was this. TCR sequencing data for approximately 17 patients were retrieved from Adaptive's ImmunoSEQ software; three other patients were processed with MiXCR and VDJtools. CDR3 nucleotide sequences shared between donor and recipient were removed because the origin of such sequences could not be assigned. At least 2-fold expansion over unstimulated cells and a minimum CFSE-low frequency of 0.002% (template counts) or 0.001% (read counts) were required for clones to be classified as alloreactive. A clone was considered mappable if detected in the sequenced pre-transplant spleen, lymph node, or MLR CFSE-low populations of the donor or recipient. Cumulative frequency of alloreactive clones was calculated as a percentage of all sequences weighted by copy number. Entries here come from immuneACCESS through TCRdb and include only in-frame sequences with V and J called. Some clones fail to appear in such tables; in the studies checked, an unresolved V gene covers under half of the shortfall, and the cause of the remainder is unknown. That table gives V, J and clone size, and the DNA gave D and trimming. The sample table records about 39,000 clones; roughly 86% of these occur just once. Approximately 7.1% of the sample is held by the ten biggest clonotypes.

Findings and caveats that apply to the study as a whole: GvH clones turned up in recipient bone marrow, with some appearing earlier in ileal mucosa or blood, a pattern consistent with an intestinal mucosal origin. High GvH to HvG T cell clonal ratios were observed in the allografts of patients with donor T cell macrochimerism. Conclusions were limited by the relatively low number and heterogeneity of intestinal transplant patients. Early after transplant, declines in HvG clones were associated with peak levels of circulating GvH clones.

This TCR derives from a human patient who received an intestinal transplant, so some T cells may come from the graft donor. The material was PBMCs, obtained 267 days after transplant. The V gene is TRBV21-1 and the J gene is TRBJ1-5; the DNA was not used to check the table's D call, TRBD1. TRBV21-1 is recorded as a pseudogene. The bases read TGTGCCAGCAGCATCGACAGGGGGAATAGCAATCAGCCCCAGCATTTT. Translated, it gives CASSIDRGNSNQPQHF.